This is a list of T cell receptor beta chains from one sample in a study of T cell changes during pregnancy in multiple sclerosis. Clones were read by immunoSEQ multiplex PCR, and TCRdb kept only the in-frame ones, dropping some. This table has approximately 25,000 clones, around nine tenths appearing once. The specimen was CD4+ T cells from peripheral blood mononuclear cells, collected in the first trimester of pregnancy. The receptors derive from a female donor in good health, enrolled as a control in a pregnancy study. CDR3s include the opening cysteine and the closing phenylalanine or tryptophan. Fields, in order: J gene, D gene, V gene, clone size, CDR3 protein, CDR3 DNA. The D gene is left open where the match is weak. A clone size is listed for some rows: how often the clone was seen (once, few, many), or a class if it is expanded.

TRBJ2-1	TRBD2	TRBV11-2	once	CASSLESAGAEFF	TGTGCCAGCAGCTTAGAGTCGGCGGGAGCCGAGTTCTTC
TRBJ1-1	NA	TRBV7-9	NA	CASSSSNVAFF	TGTGCCAGCAGCTCGTCTAACGTGGCTTTCTTT
TRBJ1-5	NA	TRBV18	NA	CASSRGGSEPQHF	TGTGCCAGCTCTCGAGGAGGTAGTGAGCCCCAGCATTTT
TRBJ1-5	TRBD1	TRBV7-9	NA	CASSSTSKGQGDQPQHF	TGTGCCAGCAGCTCAACCTCGAAGGGACAGGGGGACCAGCCCCAGCATTTT
TRBJ2-1	TRBD2	TRBV7-7	NA	CASSSGTTAYNEQFF	TGTGCTAGCAGTTCCGGGACTACCGCCTACAATGAGCAGTTCTTC
TRBJ2-2	TRBD2	TRBV2	NA	CASVSGANTGELFF	TGTGCCAGCGTCAGCGGGGCGAACACCGGGGAGCTGTTTTTT
TRBJ1-1	NA	TRBV19	NA	CASSSDRLATEAFF	TGTGCCAGTAGTAGTGACAGGTTAGCCACTGAAGCTTTCTTT
TRBJ1-5	NA	TRBV2	NA	CASSTRLSQPQHF	TGTGCCAGCAGTACACGTTTAAGTCAGCCCCAGCATTTT
TRBJ2-7	NA	TRBV7-9	NA	CASSRTVNYEQYF	TGTGCCAGCAGCCGGACAGTAAACTACGAGCAGTACTTC
TRBJ1-6	NA	TRBV27	NA	CASRGARGHNSPLHF	TGTGCCAGCCGAGGGGCCAGGGGACATAATTCACCCCTCCACTTT
TRBJ1-1	TRBD1	TRBV19	NA	CASSAGGIRAFF	TGTGCCAGTAGCGCAGGGGGCATCAGGGCTTTCTTT
TRBJ1-4	NA	TRBV7-9	few	CASSKSGEEKLFF	TGTGCCAGCAGTAAGTCAGGGGAAGAAAAACTGTTTTTT
TRBJ1-1	NA	TRBV11-2	NA	CASSPGLDTEAFF	TGTGCCAGCAGCCCAGGGTTGGACACTGAAGCTTTCTTT
TRBJ1-1	NA	TRBV9	NA	CASSPAGSAGEAFF	TGTGCCAGCAGTCCGGCGGGCTCAGCGGGGGAAGCTTTCTTT
TRBJ2-2	TRBD1	TRBV6-1	NA	CASSVTTGGTTGELFF	TGTGCCAGCAGTGTCACTACAGGGGGAACGACCGGGGAGCTGTTTTTT
TRBJ1-6	NA	TRBV21-1	few	CASSAKGGRHNSPLHF	TGTGCCAGCAGCGCTAAAGGTGGCAGGCATAATTCACCCCTCCACTTT
TRBJ2-4	TRBD2	TRBV7-2	NA	CASSSRFTGGVNIQYF	TGTGCCAGCAGCTCAAGATTTACGGGGGGGGTAAACATTCAGTACTTC